The source of this T cell receptor beta chain is a study of sequential checkpoint blockade in melanoma. Treatment given: randomized to nivolumab then ipilimumab (arm A) or the reverse (arm B). Only in-frame clones appear in the TCRdb table, and some are missing; sequencing was by immunoSEQ multiplex PCR. The sample carries about 9,600 clones, 20% to 30% recorded once. With V trimmed by 5 bases and J by 2 bases, 8 bases remained unmatched. The germline gives CDR1 MDHEN, CDR2 SYDVKM. The CDR3 contains 16 residues. This clone has more than one count but fewer than ten. Its specificity is not known. Study-level findings and limits: Pretreatment TIL clonality tracked with response in the nivolumab-first arm.

The starting material was tumor tissue (inferred from file names), obtained from a patient given nivolumab and ipilimumab in sequence. The chain carries TRBV28 and TRBJ2-3, with 9 bases identical to TRBD2. The sequence derives from a human donor with melanoma. Written as DNA, the CDR3 is TGTGCCAGCAGTACCCAGACTAGCGGTTACACAGATACGCAGTATTTT. Amino acids: CASSTQTSGYTDTQYF.